This paragraph reports one T cell receptor beta chain. Its antigen is not known. Extraction and reverse transcription of RNA yielded cDNA as the sequencing template. TCRdb keeps only in-frame clones here, not all; method: immunoSEQ multiplex PCR. The sample has roughly 220,000 clones, roughly three fifths seen once. The source of the sample is a study of CD8+ T cells in alopecia areata. Study observations and caveats: Whether baseline CD8+ expansion is linked to response remains uncertain, given a single nonresponder. Expanded CD8+ clones among the top 100, and scalp clonality, were significantly decreased by tofacitinib.

The treatment was: oral pan-JAK inhibitor, 5-10 mg twice daily. Peripheral blood and lesional scalp punch biopsies were taken from alopecia areata patients. Sorted out of PBMCs were CD4+ T cells and CD8+ T cells. The V and J ends lost 2 bases and 2 bases respectively, with 12 bases between them. This CDR3 region has 16 residues. Germline CDR1 is ENHRY and CDR2 is SYGVKD. The source material was CD4+ T cells sorted from blood, sampled at approximately week 45, from a patient treated with tofacitinib. This receptor was identified in a human donor with alopecia areata. The chain is built from TRBV10-3 and TRBJ2-2; D is possibly TRBD1 (5 bases). The CDR3 bases are TGTGCCATCAGTGAGCCGGCAGGGTTAAACACCGGGGAGCTGTTTTTT. This encodes CAISEPAGLNTGELFF.